This TCR beta chain comes out of a study of regulatory T cells in long-lasting Graves disease. The study's findings and limits: Tissue studied was limited to peripheral blood, excluding thyroid tissue. Persistent patients shared more public clonotypes (about 2,700) than newly diagnosed patients (around 1,000). Persistent disease samples used TRBV28, TRBJ1-2 and TRBJ2-5 preferentially.

Regarding time point: persistent/refractory GD, antithyroid drugs over 5 years with positive TRAb. There was RNA extracted from PBMCs, and the TCR library was made from it. Graves' disease diagnoses followed American Thyroid Association guidelines. Arm-PCR of CDR3 regions and iRepertoire HTBI primers were used to build TCR beta libraries. TCRdb ran MiXCR on the multiplex PCR reads and lists one entry per CDR3 protein. The sample has a few hundred thousand distinct CDR3 sequences; roughly 25% are singletons. This CDR3 is 15 amino acids long. V was clipped by 3 bases and J by 4 bases; unmatched bases: 8. The germline CDR1 and CDR2 sequences are ENHRY and SYGVKD. This clonotype has a handful of counts. Its antigen is currently unknown.

The chain combines TRBV10-3 with TRBJ1-1; 7 bases map to TRBD1. The sample here was peripheral blood mononuclear cells (PBMCs), taken when the disease was refractory, from a patient treated with antithyroid drugs. This sequence was found in a woman in her thirties or forties with Graves disease. CDR3 region: CAISEYRGKGTEAFF. CDR3 nucleotide sequence: TGTGCCATCAGTGAATACAGGGGAAAGGGCACTGAAGCTTTCTTT.